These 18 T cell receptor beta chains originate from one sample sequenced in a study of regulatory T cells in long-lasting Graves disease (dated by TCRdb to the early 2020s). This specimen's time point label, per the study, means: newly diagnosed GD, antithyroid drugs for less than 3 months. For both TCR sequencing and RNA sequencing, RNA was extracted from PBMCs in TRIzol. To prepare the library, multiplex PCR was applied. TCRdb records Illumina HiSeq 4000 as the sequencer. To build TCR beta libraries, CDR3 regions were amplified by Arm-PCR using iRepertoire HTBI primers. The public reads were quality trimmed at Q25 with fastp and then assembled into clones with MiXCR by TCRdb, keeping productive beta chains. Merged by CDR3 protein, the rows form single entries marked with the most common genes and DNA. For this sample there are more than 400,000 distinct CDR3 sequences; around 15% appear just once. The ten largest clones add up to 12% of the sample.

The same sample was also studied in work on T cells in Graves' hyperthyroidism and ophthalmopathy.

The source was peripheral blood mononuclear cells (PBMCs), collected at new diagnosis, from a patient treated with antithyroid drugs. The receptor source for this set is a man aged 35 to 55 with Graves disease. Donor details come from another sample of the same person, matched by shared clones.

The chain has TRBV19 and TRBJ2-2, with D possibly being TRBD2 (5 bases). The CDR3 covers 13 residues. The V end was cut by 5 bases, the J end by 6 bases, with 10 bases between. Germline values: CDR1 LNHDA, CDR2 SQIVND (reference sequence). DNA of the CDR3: TGTGCCAGTAGTCCCCGGGGAGCCGGGGAGCTGTTTTTT. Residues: CASSPRGAGELFF.

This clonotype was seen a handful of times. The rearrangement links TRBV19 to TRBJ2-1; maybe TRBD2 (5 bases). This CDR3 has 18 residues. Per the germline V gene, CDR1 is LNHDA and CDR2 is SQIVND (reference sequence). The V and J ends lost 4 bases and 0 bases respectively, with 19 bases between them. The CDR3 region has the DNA TGTGCCAGTAGTACAAGCCGCCGGAGGAAAAGCTCCTACAATGAGCAGTTCTTC. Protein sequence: CASSTSRRRKSSYNEQFF.

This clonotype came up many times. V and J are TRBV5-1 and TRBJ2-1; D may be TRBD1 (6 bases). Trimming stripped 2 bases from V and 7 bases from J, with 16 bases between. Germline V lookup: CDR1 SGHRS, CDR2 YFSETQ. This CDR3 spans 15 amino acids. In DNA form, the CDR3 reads TGCGCCAGCAGCTTAATGAGGACAGCCAGGAATGAGCAGTTCTTC. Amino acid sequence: CASSLMRTARNEQFF.

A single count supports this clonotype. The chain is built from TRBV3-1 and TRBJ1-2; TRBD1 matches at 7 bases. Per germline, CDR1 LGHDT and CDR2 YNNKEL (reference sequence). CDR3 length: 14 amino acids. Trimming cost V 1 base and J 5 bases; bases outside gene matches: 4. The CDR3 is CASSQGQGAYGYTF. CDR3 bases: TGTGCCAGCAGCCAAGGACAGGGCGCATATGGCTACACCTTC.

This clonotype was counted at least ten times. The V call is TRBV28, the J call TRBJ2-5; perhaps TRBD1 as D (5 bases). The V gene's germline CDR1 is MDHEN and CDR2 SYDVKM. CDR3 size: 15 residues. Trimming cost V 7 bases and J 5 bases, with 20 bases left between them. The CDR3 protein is CASNHRWNAGETQYF. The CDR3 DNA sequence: TGTGCCAGCAATCACAGGTGGAACGCAGGGGAGACCCAGTACTTC. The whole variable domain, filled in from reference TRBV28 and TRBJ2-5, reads DVKVTQSSRYLVKRTGEKVFLECVQDMDHENMFWYRQDPGLGLRLIYFSYDVKMKEKGDIPEGYSVSREKKERFSLILESASTNQTSMYLCASNHRWNAGETQYFGPGTRLLVL.

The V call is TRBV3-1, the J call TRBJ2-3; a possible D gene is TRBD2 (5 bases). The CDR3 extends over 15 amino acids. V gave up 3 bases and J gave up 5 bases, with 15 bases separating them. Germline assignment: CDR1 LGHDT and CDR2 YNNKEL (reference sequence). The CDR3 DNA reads TGTGCCAGCAGCCATGACTATCCCTGGGGAGATACGCAGTATTTT. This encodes CASSHDYPWGDTQYF.

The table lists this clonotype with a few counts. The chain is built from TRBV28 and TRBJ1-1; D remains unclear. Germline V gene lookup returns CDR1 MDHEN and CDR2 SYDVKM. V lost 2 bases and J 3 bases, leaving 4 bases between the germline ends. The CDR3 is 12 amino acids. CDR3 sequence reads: CASSLLDTEAFF. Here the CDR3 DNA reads TGTGCCAGCAGTTTACTGGACACTGAAGCTTTCTTT.

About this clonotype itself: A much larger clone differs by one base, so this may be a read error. The chain's CDR3 is CASSRQQLPVSYNEQYF. CDR3 sequence (DNA): TGTGCCAGCAGTAGACAACAGCTGCCAGTATCCTACAATGAGCAGTACTTC. The chain recombines TRBV27 with TRBJ2-4; no clear D. Looked up from germline, CDR1 is MNHEY and CDR2 is SMNVEV (reference sequence). Trimming pared 5 bases from V and 13 bases from J, leaving 30 bases between. The CDR3 spans 17 residues.

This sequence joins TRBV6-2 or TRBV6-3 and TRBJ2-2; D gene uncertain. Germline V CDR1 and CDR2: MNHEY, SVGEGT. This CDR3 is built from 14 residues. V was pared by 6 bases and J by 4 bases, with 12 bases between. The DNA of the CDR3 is TGTGCCAGCAGACGGGTCGTCTCCACCGGGGAGCTGTTTTTT. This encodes CASRRVVSTGELFF.

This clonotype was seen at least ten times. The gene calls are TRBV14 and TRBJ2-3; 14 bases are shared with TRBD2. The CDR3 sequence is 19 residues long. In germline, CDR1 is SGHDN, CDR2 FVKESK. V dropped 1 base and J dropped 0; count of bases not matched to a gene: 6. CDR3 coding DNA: TGTGCCAGCAGCCAAGGGACTAGCGGGAGGAAGACTAGCACAGATACGCAGTATTTT. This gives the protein CASSQGTSGRKTSTDTQYF.

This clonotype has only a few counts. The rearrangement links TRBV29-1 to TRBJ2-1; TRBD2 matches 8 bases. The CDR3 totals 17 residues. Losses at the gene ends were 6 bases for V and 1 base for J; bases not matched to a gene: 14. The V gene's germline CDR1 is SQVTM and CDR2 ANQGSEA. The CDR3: CSVVPGLVGGSYNEQFF. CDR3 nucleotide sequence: TGCAGCGTAGTCCCGGGACTAGTAGGAGGGTCCTACAATGAGCAGTTCTTC.

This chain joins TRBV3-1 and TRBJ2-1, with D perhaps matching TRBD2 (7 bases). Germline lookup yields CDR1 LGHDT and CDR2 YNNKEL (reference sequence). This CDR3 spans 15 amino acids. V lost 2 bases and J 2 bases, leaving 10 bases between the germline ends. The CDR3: CASSQTGRAYNEQFF. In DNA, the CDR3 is TGTGCCAGCAGCCAAACAGGGAGGGCCTACAATGAGCAGTTCTTC.

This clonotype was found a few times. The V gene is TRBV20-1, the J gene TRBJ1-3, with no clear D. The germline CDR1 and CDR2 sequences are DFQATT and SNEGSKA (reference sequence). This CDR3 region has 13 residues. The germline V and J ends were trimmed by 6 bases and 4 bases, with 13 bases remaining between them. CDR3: CSALTLGGNTIYF. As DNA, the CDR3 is TGCAGTGCCCTTACCCTCGGGGGAAACACCATATATTTT.

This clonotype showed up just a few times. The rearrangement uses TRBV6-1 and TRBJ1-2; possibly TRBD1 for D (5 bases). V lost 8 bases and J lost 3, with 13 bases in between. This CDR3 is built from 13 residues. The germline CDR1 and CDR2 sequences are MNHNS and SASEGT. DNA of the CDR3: TGTGCCAGCGGAGACCGGGACCACTATGGCTACACCTTC. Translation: CASGDRDHYGYTF.

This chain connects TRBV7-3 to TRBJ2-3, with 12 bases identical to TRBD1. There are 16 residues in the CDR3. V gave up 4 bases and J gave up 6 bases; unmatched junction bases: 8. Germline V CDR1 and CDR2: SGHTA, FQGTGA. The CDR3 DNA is TGTGCCAGCAGCTATCCCGGGACAGGGGGCATGGATACGCAGTATTTT. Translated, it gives CASSYPGTGGMDTQYF.

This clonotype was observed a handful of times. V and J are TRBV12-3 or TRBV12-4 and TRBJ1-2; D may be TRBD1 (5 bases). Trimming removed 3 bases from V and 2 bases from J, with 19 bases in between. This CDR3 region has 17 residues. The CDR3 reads CASSFFSGGRVNYGYTF. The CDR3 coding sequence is TGTGCCAGCAGTTTCTTTTCGGGGGGGAGAGTAAACTATGGCTACACCTTC.

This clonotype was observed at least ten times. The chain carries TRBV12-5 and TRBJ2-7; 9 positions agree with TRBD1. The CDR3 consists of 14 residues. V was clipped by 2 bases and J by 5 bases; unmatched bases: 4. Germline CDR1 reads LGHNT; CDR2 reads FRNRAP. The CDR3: CASGLLTGGHEQYF. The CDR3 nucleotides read TGTGCTAGTGGTTTGCTTACAGGGGGCCACGAGCAGTACTTC.

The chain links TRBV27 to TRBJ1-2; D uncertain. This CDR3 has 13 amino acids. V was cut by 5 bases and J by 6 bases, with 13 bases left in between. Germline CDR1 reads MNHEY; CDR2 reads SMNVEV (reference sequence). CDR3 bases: TGTGCCAGCAGTATTGGTGAGAGCCATGGCTACACCTTC. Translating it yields CASSIGESHGYTF.